What follows are 28 T cell receptor beta chains derived from one specimen sequenced in a study of T cell responses to AZD1222 COVID-19 vaccine. Only in-frame clones appear in the TCRdb table, and some are missing; sequencing was by immunoSEQ multiplex PCR. The sample consists of roughly 100,000 clones, roughly 89% of them appearing once. Sequencing was performed on peripheral blood, taken on day 0 of AZD1222 vaccination. All receptors come from an adult in good health.

This chain connects TRBV3-1 (or the pseudogene TRBV3-2) to TRBJ2-7; a possible D gene is TRBD2 (6 bases). From germline, CDR1 is LGHDT and CDR2 YNNKEL (reference sequence). V gave up 3 bases and J gave up 3 bases, with 9 bases separating them. CDR3 length: 13 residues. The CDR3 sequence is CASSQNSGYEQYF. CDR3 bases: TGTGCCAGCAGCCAGAATAGCGGCTACGAGCAGTACTTC.

The chain combines TRBV3-1 (or the pseudogene TRBV3-2) with TRBJ1-2; the match to TRBD1 covers 7 bases. This CDR3 has 14 amino acids. V was clipped by 4 bases and J by 2 bases; unmatched bases: 4. CDR1 LGHDT and CDR2 YNNKEL come from the germline V gene (reference sequence). CDR3: CASSLQGVNYGYTF. For the CDR3, the DNA is TGTGCCAGCAGCCTCCAGGGGGTGAACTATGGCTACACCTTC.

The J gene is TRBJ2-7, the V gene TRBV29-1; perhaps TRBD2 as D (5 bases). The V and J ends lost 1 base and 0 bases respectively, with 10 bases between them. Germline CDR1 SQVTM, CDR2 ANQGSEA. There are 14 residues in the CDR3. CDR3 DNA: TGCAGCGTTGAAGTGGACTCAACCTCCTACGAGCAGTACTTC. Residues: CSVEVDSTSYEQYF.

This chain joins TRBV11-2 and TRBJ2-1, with 7 bases matching TRBD2. The CDR3 totals 14 residues. V lost 5 bases, J lost 8 bases, and 9 bases stayed unmatched. CDR1 is SGHAT and CDR2 is FQNNGV in the germline V gene. In DNA form, the CDR3 reads TGTGCCAGCAGCCCCGGGACTACGGATTATGAGCAGTTCTTC. It specifies CASSPGTTDYEQFF.

The chain links TRBV12-3 or TRBV12-4 to TRBJ2-1, with unresolved D. The CDR3 loop spans 11 amino acids. Deletions cut 3 bases from V and 8 bases from J, with 5 bases between. CDR3 nucleotides: TGTGCCAGCAGTTTCAAGGATGAGCAGTTCTTC. Protein: CASSFKDEQFF.

This chain uses TRBV7-2 with TRBJ2-1; 7 bases are shared with TRBD2. There are 14 residues in the CDR3. J lost 3 bases, V lost 3 bases, and 2 bases had no gene match. CDR1 and CDR2 (germline): SGHTA, FQGNSA. The CDR3 DNA reads TGTGCCAGCAGCTTGAGGACTAGCTACAATGAGCAGTTCTTC. This codes for CASSLRTSYNEQFF.

V gene TRBV28 combines with J gene TRBJ2-7; the D is unclear. This CDR3 spans 16 amino acids. V shed 4 bases and J shed 6 bases, with 22 bases lying between them. From germline, CDR1 is MDHEN and CDR2 SYDVKM. This CDR3 reads CASSSPFPLLSLEQYF. In DNA form, the CDR3 reads TGTGCCAGCAGTTCCCCATTCCCCCTCCTCAGCCTCGAGCAGTACTTC.

The chain combines TRBV29-1 with TRBJ1-1; D remains unclear. Germline values: CDR1 SQVTM, CDR2 ANQGSEA. V lost 5 bases, J lost 6 bases, and 19 bases lay in between. This CDR3 region has 14 residues. For the CDR3, the DNA is TGCAGCGTTATCAGTCCCCCACAGAGGGCTGAAGCTTTCTTT. Its protein product is CSVISPPQRAEAFF.

A remark on this clone: Different DNA sequences within this sample yield the same CDR3. The chain has TRBV7-2 and TRBJ2-5; D is perhaps TRBD2 (7 bases). Germline CDR1 reads SGHTA; CDR2 reads FQGNSA. The CDR3 is made up of 14 amino acids. Trimming pared 0 bases from V and 4 bases from J, leaving 9 bases between. This CDR3 is CASSLAGGGETQYF. The CDR3 DNA sequence: TGTGCCAGCAGCTTAGCGGGAGGGGGAGAGACCCAGTACTTC.

The genes are TRBV27 and TRBJ2-3; no reliable D call. CDR1 MNHEY and CDR2 SMNVEV come from the germline V gene (reference sequence). V gave up 2 bases and J gave up 0 bases, with 9 bases separating them. CDR3 length: 15 residues. Here the CDR3 reads CASSLQDTSTDTQYF. The CDR3 DNA reads TGTGCCAGCAGTTTACAGGATACTAGCACAGATACGCAGTATTTT.

V and J are TRBV11-2 and TRBJ2-7; D may be TRBD1 (9 bases). This CDR3 spans 18 amino acids. V shed 3 bases and J shed 2 bases, with 23 bases lying between them. Germline V gives CDR1 SGHAT, CDR2 FQNNGV. The CDR3 nucleotides read TGTGCCAGCAGCTTTTTCGGACAGGGGTGGCGGGAGGCCTACGAGCAGTACTTC. This encodes CASSFFGQGWREAYEQYF.

The chain combines TRBV6-5 with TRBJ2-3; no definite D call. Germline loops: CDR1 MNHEY, CDR2 SVGAGI. This CDR3 has 13 amino acids. V lost 2 bases and J 4 bases, leaving 7 bases between the germline ends. The CDR3 is CASSYGIADTQYF. The CDR3, as DNA: TGTGCCAGCAGTTACGGAATTGCAGATACGCAGTATTTT.

The V call is TRBV19, the J call TRBJ2-2; weak D call: TRBD2 (5 bases). Germline values: CDR1 LNHDA, CDR2 SQIVND (reference sequence). The CDR3 has 15 amino acids. Trimming pared 9 bases from V and 5 bases from J, leaving 19 bases between. The CDR3 spells CASAPPSLGTGELFF. In DNA form, the CDR3 reads TGTGCCAGCGCCCCCCCTAGCTTGGGGACCGGGGAGCTGTTTTTT.

This chain uses TRBV9 with TRBJ2-1; D possibly corresponds to TRBD1 (7 bases). Germline lookup yields CDR1 SGDLS and CDR2 YYNGEE. Trimming removed 2 bases at V and 4 bases at J, with 13 bases between. CDR3 length equals 15 residues. As DNA, the CDR3 is TGTGCCAGCAGCGTCTCGGCAGGGGGGTACAATGAGCAGTTCTTC. Amino acid sequence: CASSVSAGGYNEQFF. The variable domain in full, completed from reference TRBV9 and TRBJ2-1, reads DSGVTQTPKHLITATGQRVTLRCSPRSGDLSVYWYQQSLDQGLQFLIQYYNGEERAKGNILERFSAQQFPDLHSELNLSSLELGDSALYFCASSVSAGGYNEQFFGPGTRLTVL.

The chain links TRBV7-7 to TRBJ2-2, with D perhaps matching TRBD2 (6 bases). This CDR3 comprises 15 residues. V lost 3 bases and J 1 base, leaving 9 bases between the germline ends. The germline V gene has CDR1 SSHAT and CDR2 FNYEAQ (reference sequence). As DNA, the CDR3 is TGTGCCAGCAGCTTGATGGGGGGGAACACCGGGGAGCTGTTTTTT. The encoded protein is CASSLMGGNTGELFF.

The chain recombines TRBV2 with TRBJ2-1; D call uncertain. Germline-derived CDR1 and CDR2 are SNHLY and FYNNEI. V dropped 7 bases and J dropped 5 bases, with 15 bases sitting between them. CDR3 length equals 14 residues. CDR3 in DNA: TGTGCCAGCAAAAAGGCGGCTAGTAACAATGAGCAGTTCTTC. Translated: CASKKAASNNEQFF.

The genes are TRBV4-1 and TRBJ1-2; no clear D. Germline V lookup: CDR1 MGHRA, CDR2 YSYEKL. The CDR3 totals 13 residues. V shed 0 bases and J shed 7 bases, with 9 bases lying between them. The CDR3 sequence is CASSQERSRGYTF. CDR3 bases: TGCGCCAGCAGCCAAGAAAGGTCCCGTGGCTACACCTTC.

The chain recombines TRBV6-2 or TRBV6-3 with TRBJ2-3; no clear D gene. Germline V gives CDR1 MNHEY, CDR2 SVGEGT. This CDR3 is 14 amino acids long. V lost 5 bases and J lost 6, with 15 bases in between. The CDR3, as DNA: TGTGCCAGCAGTAGAACCTACCTCCCTGATACGCAGTATTTT. Translating gives CASSRTYLPDTQYF.

The chain recombines TRBV3-1 (or the pseudogene TRBV3-2) with TRBJ2-2, with 8 nucleotides matching TRBD2. Per the germline V gene, CDR1 is LGHDT and CDR2 is YNNKEL (reference sequence). There are 17 residues in the CDR3. J gave up 4 bases and V 0 bases, and 7 bases lay outside the gene matches. The CDR3 is CASSQEGTRGFTGELFF. The CDR3 DNA sequence: TGTGCCAGCAGCCAAGAGGGGACTAGGGGGTTCACCGGGGAGCTGTTTTTT.

The chain joins TRBV7-3 to TRBJ2-1, with 9 bases matching TRBD2. The CDR3 consists of 14 residues. CDR1 and CDR2 (germline): SGHTA, FQGTGA. Trimming at V came to 5 bases and at J to 4 bases, leaving 3 bases not matched to a gene. In DNA form, the CDR3 reads TGTGCCAGCAGCCCAGGACTAGCGTACAATGAGCAGTTCTTC. It translates to CASSPGLAYNEQFF.

The chain employs TRBV5-1 and TRBJ1-2; D uncertain. The CDR3 length is 18 residues. Trimming removed 0 bases from V and 8 bases from J, with 26 bases in between. CDR1 is SGHRS and CDR2 is YFSETQ in the germline V gene. CDR3 amino acids: CASSLASSRRASYLGYTF. DNA for the CDR3: TGCGCCAGCAGCTTGGCCTCATCGAGGAGGGCGAGCTATCTCGGCTACACCTTC.

The J gene is TRBJ2-7, the V gene TRBV19, with TRBD2 matching 10 bases. The CDR3 spans 13 residues. Trimming removed 9 bases from V and 1 base from J; junction bases left unmatched: 3. Germline values: CDR1 LNHDA, CDR2 SQIVND (reference sequence). Here the CDR3 reads CASGTSVSYEQYF. The CDR3 region has the DNA TGTGCCAGCGGGACTAGCGTATCCTACGAGCAGTACTTC.

The J gene is TRBJ2-1, the V gene TRBV29-1, with D unclear. Germline assignment: CDR1 SQVTM and CDR2 ANQGSEA. The CDR3 totals 14 residues. Trimming left V 3 bases short and J 0 bases short, with 9 bases between. CDR3 nucleotide sequence: TGCAGCGTTGATACAGCAAGCTCCTACAATGAGCAGTTCTTC. Protein: CSVDTASSYNEQFF.

This clone was seen only once. Other DNA sequences in the same sample also yield this CDR3. V gene TRBV27 combines with J gene TRBJ2-3; 9 nucleotides align to TRBD2. CDR3 length: 15 residues. Germline assignment: CDR1 MNHEY and CDR2 SMNVEV (reference sequence). Germline trimming cut 3 bases from V and 0 bases from J; bases unmatched to any gene: 1. CDR3 sequence (DNA): TGTGCCAGCAGTTTCCTAGCGGGAAGCACAGATACGCAGTATTTT. Residues: CASSFLAGSTDTQYF.

The rearrangement joins TRBV28 to TRBJ2-5; perhaps D is TRBD1 or TRBD2 (5 bases each). Germline V gene lookup returns CDR1 MDHEN and CDR2 SYDVKM. The CDR3 contains 15 residues. V gave up 7 bases and J gave up 4 bases, with 19 bases separating them. CDR3 DNA sequence: TGTGCCAGCAACCACGGGACCAGCCGGCGAGAGACCCAGTACTTC. This sequence encodes CASNHGTSRRETQYF.

Here the CDR3 DNA reads TGTGCCAGCAGCCAAGAAGGACATAGATACGAGCAGTACTTC. It is translated as CASSQEGHRYEQYF. The chain employs TRBV4-2 and TRBJ2-7; possibly TRBD1 for D (5 bases). In germline, CDR1 is LGHNA, CDR2 YNFKEQ. Trimming took 0 bases from V and 4 from J, leaving 10 bases between them. The CDR3 loop spans 14 amino acids.

The gene calls are TRBV7-2 and TRBJ2-7, with a possible D match to TRBD2 (6 bases). V gave up 5 bases and J gave up 0 bases, with 17 bases separating them. Germline-derived CDR1 and CDR2 are SGHTA and FQGNSA. The CDR3 covers 16 residues. The DNA for the CDR3 is TGTGCCAGCAGCCTGAAACTAGCTCTGAGCTCCTACGAGCAGTACTTC. It encodes CASSLKLALSSYEQYF.

The V call is TRBV19, the J call TRBJ2-7; 7 nucleotides match TRBD2. Germline loops: CDR1 LNHDA, CDR2 SQIVND (reference sequence). V was pared by 5 bases and J by 4 bases, with 11 bases of the junction left unmatched. CDR3 length: 15 residues. As DNA, the CDR3 is TGTGCCAGTAGTCTAGGCGGGGGACTTCCTTACGAGCAGTACTTC. Its translation: CASSLGGGLPYEQYF.